Listed here is a single TCR beta chain. This record belongs to a study of blood T cell repertoires in COVID-19. Overall study: From T cells, B-cell-depleted T cells, or PBMCs came the material, which was cDNA or gDNA.

There are 14 residues in the CDR3. CDR1 is KGHSH and CDR2 is LQKENI in the germline V gene. With 5 bases clipped from V and 7 bases from J, the junction kept 3 bases outside the gene matches. Clones were read by immunoSEQ multiplex PCR, and TCRdb kept only the in-frame ones, dropping some. The table records 200,000 to 250,000 clones, 83% of them present only once. The chain recombines TRBV18 with TRBJ1-6, with 9 bases that match TRBD1. Material: peripheral blood. This sequence originates from a woman in her fifties or sixties with acute or convalescent COVID-19. The chain's CDR3 is CASSSGQGNSPLHF. CDR3 in DNA: TGTGCCAGCTCATCGGGACAGGGCAATTCACCCCTCCACTTT.